This TCR beta chain appears in the sequencing data of a study of T-cell reconstitution after alpha-beta-depleted transplantation in children. Germline values: CDR1 MNHEY, CDR2 SVGEGT. The V and J ends lost 0 bases and 10 bases respectively, with 6 bases between them. The CDR3 sequence is 11 residues long. Using unique molecular identifiers, the investigators prepared the TCRbeta library. TCRdb analysed the PCR reads with MiXCR anew, one entry per CDR3 protein. The repertoire holds about 500,000 distinct CDR3 sequences, with less than 35% as singletons. Sequenced here: PBMCs from the stem cell graft donor, sampled from the stem cell graft. This receptor was identified in a human donor who donated a stem cell graft to a child with aplastic anemia. V is TRBV6-2 or TRBV6-3 and J is TRBJ1-2; D not resolved. The DNA of the CDR3 is TGTGCCAGCAGTTACTCGGAGGACTACACCTTC. This sequence encodes CASSYSEDYTF.